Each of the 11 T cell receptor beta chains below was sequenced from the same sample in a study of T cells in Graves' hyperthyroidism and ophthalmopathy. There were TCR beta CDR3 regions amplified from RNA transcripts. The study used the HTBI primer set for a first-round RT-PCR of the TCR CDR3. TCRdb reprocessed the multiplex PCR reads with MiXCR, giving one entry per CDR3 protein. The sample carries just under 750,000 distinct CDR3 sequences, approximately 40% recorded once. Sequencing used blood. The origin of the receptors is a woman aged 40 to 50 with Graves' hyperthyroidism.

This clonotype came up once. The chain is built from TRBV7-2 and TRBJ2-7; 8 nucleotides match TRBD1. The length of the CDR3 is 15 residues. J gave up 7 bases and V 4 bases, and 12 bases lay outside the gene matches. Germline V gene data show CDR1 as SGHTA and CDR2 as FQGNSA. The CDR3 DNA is TGTGCCAGCAGCTCCGGGGCCCAGGGGGCAGAAGAGCAGTACTTC. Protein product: CASSSGAQGAEEQYF.

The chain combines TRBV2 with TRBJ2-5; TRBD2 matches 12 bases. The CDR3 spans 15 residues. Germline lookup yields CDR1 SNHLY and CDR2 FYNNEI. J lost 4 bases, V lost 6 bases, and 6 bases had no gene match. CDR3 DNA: TGTGCCAGCAGAAGACTAGCGGGAGTTAGAGAGACCCAGTACTTC. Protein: CASRRLAGVRETQYF.

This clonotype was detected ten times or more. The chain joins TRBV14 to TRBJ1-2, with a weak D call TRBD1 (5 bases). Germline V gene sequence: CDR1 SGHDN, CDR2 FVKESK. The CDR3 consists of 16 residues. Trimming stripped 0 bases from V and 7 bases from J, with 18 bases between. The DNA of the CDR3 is TGTGCCAGCAGCCAAGATCCGGGCGGGACTTTGTCTGGCTACACCTTC. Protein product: CASSQDPGGTLSGYTF.

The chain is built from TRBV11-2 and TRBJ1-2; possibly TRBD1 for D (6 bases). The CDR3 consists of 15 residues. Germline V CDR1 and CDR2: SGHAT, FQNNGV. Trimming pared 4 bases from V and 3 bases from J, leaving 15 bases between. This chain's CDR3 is CASSSVGGADYGYTF. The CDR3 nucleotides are TGTGCCAGCAGCTCAGTTGGGGGGGCGGACTATGGCTACACCTTC.

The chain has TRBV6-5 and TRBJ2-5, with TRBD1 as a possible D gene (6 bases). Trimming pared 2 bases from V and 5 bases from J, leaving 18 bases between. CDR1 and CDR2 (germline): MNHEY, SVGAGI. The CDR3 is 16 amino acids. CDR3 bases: TGTGCCAGCAGTTACAACAGGGCGTTTACCGGGGAGACCCAGTACTTC. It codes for CASSYNRAFTGETQYF.

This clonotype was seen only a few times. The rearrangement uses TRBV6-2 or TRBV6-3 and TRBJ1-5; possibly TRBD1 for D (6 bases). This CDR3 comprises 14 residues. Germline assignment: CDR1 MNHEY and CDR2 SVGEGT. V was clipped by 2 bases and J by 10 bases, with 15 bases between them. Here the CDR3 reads CASSYITGGHPQHF. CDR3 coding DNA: TGTGCCAGCAGTTACATTACCGGGGGACACCCCCAGCATTTT.

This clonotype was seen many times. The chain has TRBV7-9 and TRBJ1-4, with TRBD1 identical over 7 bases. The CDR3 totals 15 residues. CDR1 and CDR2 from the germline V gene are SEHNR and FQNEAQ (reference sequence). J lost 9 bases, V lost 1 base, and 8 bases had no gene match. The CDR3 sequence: CASSLDGRGSKKLFF. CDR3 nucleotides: TGTGCCAGCAGCTTAGATGGCAGGGGGAGTAAAAAACTGTTTTTT. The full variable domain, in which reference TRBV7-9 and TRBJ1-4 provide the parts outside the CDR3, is DTGVSQNPRHKITKRGQNVTFRCDPISEHNRLYWYRQTLGQGPEFLTYFQNEAQLEKSRLLSDRFSAERPKGSFSTLEIQRTEQGDSAMYLCASSLDGRGSKKLFFGSGTQLSVL.

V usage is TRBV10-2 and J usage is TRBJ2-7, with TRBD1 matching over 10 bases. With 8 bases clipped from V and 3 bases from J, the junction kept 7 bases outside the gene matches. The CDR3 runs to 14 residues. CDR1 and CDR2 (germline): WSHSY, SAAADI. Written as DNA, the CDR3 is TGCGCCAGCCCCCGGGGGGACAGGGGCTACGAGCAGTACTTC. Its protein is CASPRGDRGYEQYF.

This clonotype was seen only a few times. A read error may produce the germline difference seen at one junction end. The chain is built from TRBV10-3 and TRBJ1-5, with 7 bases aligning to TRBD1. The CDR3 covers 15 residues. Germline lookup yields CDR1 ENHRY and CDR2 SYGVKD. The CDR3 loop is CASSPTGLSNQPQHF. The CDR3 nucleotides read TGTGCCAGCAGTCCGACAGGGCTTAGCAATCAGCCCCAGCATTTT.

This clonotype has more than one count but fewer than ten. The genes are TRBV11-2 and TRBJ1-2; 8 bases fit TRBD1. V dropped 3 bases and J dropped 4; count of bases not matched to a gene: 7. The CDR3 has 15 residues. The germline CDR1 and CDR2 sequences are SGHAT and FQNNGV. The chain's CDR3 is CASSFSGQGGYGYTF. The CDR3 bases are TGTGCCAGCAGCTTTTCAGGACAGGGAGGCTATGGCTACACCTTC.

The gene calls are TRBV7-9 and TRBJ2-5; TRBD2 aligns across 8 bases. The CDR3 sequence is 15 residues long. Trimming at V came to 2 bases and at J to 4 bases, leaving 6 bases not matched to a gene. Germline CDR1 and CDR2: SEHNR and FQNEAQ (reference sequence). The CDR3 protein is CASSLRGLDRETQYF. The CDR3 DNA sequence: TGTGCCAGCAGCTTACGGGGACTAGATAGAGAGACCCAGTACTTC. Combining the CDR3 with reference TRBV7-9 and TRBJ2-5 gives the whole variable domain DTGVSQNPRHKITKRGQNVTFRCDPISEHNRLYWYRQTLGQGPEFLTYFQNEAQLEKSRLLSDRFSAERPKGSFSTLEIQRTEQGDSAMYLCASSLRGLDRETQYFGPGTRLLVL.